This T cell receptor beta chain was observed in a study of T cell changes during pregnancy in multiple sclerosis. From germline, CDR1 is SGHTA and CDR2 FQGNSA. Trimming removed 0 bases from V and 7 bases from J, with 12 bases in between. This CDR3 comprises 14 residues. TCRdb keeps only in-frame clones here, not all; method: immunoSEQ multiplex PCR. Of approximately 50,000 clones in the sample, about 93% were seen once. The receptor's source is a female donor with multiple sclerosis, enrolled in a pregnancy study. The chain links TRBV7-2 to TRBJ1-1, with D possibly being TRBD1 (5 bases). This specimen was CD4+ T cells from peripheral blood mononuclear cells, taken after pregnancy. CDR3 region: CASSLAGGQGEAFF. The CDR3 bases are TGTGCCAGCAGCTTAGCAGGAGGGCAGGGTGAAGCTTTCTTT. Filled out from reference TRBV7-2 and TRBJ1-1, the complete variable domain reads GAGVSQSPSNKVTEKGKDVELRCDPISGHTALYWYRQSLGQGLEFLIYFQGNSAPDKSGLPSDRFSAERTGGSVSTLTIQRTQQEDSAVYLCASSLAGGQGEAFFGQGTRLTVV.